This T cell receptor (beta chain) is drawn from a study of T cell responses to AZD1222 COVID-19 vaccine. Profiled with immunoSEQ multiplex PCR; TCRdb holds only in-frame clones, not every one. The sample carries some 130,000 clones, under 90% recorded once. This clone was seen only once. What it binds is not known. Overall study results and limits: Elevations in Spike-specific TCR breadth and depth followed administration of two AZD1222 doses. Clonal diversity was possibly underestimated; the donors were predominantly white British and more often female.

The J segment lost 7 bases and the V segment lost 4 bases, leaving 15 bases of the junction unmatched. Germline V gene sequence: CDR1 SGDLS, CDR2 YYNGEE. The CDR3 sequence is 16 residues long. Sequencing was performed on peripheral blood, taken on day 0 of AZD1222 vaccination. The TCR originated in an adult in good health. The chain recombines TRBV9 with TRBJ2-7, with 9 bases aligning to TRBD2. CDR3 nucleotide sequence: TGTGCCAGCAGCCCGGGGGGACTAGCATCCCCTTGGGAGCAGTACTTC. Translated, it gives CASSPGGLASPWEQYF.